Here is one TCR beta chain with its context. Trimming pared 5 bases from V and 5 bases from J, leaving 21 bases between. Germline lookup yields CDR1 SGHVS and CDR2 FNYEAQ. The CDR3 has 16 residues. TCRdb's copy holds only in-frame clones and misses some; the assay was immunoSEQ multiplex PCR. The sample has about 470,000 clones; around 79% are singletons. The sample belongs to a study of shared clonotypes between healthy human individuals. The genes are TRBV7-6 and TRBJ2-5; D might be TRBD2 (6 bases). This receptor was identified in a woman in her 40s in good health. Some clones in this sample may be carry-over from other donors' samples. Sequencing was carried out using PBMCs. CDR3 DNA: TGTGCCAGCAGCCCCCCCGGCCGGAGGGTGGGGGAGACCCAGTACTTC. This encodes CASSPPGRRVGETQYF.